The 23 T cell receptor beta chains below come from one sample, sequenced in a study of molecular identifiers for immune sequencing clone quantification. TCRdb analysed the PCR reads with MiXCR anew, one entry per CDR3 protein. The sample lists under 800,000 distinct CDR3 sequences; about 25% were seen once. The sample consisted of naive CD8+ T cells from blood, with Jurkat cell RNA spiked in. This sample's subset: FACS-sorted CD8+CD4-CCR7+CD45RA+ naive T cells. Receptors were obtained from a human donor in good health. Some libraries in this study had Jurkat cell RNA spiked in.

This clonotype appeared a few times. The chain is built from TRBV4-3 and TRBJ2-2, with TRBD2 as a possible D gene (6 bases). Trimming left V 3 bases short and J 2 bases short, with 13 bases between. This CDR3 spans 16 amino acids. Germline loops: CDR1 LGHNA, CDR2 YSLEER. The DNA of the CDR3 is TGCGCCAGCAGCCAGGGACTGAACCCAAACACCGGGGAGCTGTTTTTT. This gives the protein CASSQGLNPNTGELFF.

This clonotype was picked up a small number of times. A much larger clone sits a single nucleotide away, making a read error possible. V is TRBV29-1 and J is TRBJ2-2; D perhaps matches TRBD2 (6 bases). Germline V CDR1 and CDR2: SQVTM, ANQGSEA. The CDR3 is made up of 12 amino acids. The CDR3 reads CSVWTNSGELYF. The CDR3 nucleotides read TGCAGCGTTTGGACTAACTCCGGGGAGCTGTATTTT.

The CDR3 sequence: CASSLGVRRGEQYF. CDR3 nucleotides: TGTGCCAGCAGCTTGGGGGTTCGGCGGGGCGAGCAGTACTTC. The chain uses TRBV5-6 and TRBJ2-7, with a tentative D call TRBD2 (6 bases). CDR3 length: 14 residues. Germline CDR1 reads SGHDT; CDR2 reads YYEEEE. Trimming stripped 0 bases from V and 6 bases from J, with 13 bases between.

Only a few counts were recorded for this clonotype. This may be a read error, as it is one base from a much larger clone. The genes are TRBV2 and TRBJ1-4, with D maybe TRBD1 (5 bases). The CDR3 is 13 residues long. Germline assignment: CDR1 SNHLY and CDR2 FYNNEI. The CDR3 loop reads CASREGNNEKPFF. The CDR3, as DNA: TGTGCCAGCAGGGAGGGGAATAATGAAAAACCGTTTTTT.

This clonotype appeared many times. This chain joins TRBV6-5 and TRBJ1-1; D remains unclear. In germline, CDR1 is MNHEY, CDR2 SVGAGI. Trimming left V 0 bases short and J 8 bases short, with 10 bases between. CDR3 length: 13 residues. CDR3 nucleotides: TGTGCCAGCAGTTACTCGATCGCGGGGGAAGCTTTCTTT. Its translation is CASSYSIAGEAFF.

With regard to this clonotype: This clone may be a read error of a much larger clone one base away. The conserved final phenylalanine or tryptophan is absent from the CDR3, which likely points to a read error. This chain joins TRBV6-2 or TRBV6-3 and TRBJ1-1; D not resolved. Trimming took off 6 bases at V and 5 bases at J, with 13 bases between the two ends. Germline assignment: CDR1 MNHEY and CDR2 SVGEGT. This CDR3 has 13 residues. The CDR3 bases are TGTGCCAGCAGGGACGAGGGATGGACTGAAGCTTTCTCT. Amino acids: CASRDEGWTEAFS.

This clonotype was counted ten times or more. The chain is built from TRBV5-1 and TRBJ2-5; 8 nucleotides align to TRBD1. The CDR3 contains 14 residues. V shed 0 bases and J 6 bases; nucleotides not matched to a gene: 4. Germline V gene data show CDR1 as SGHRS and CDR2 as YFSETQ. The CDR3, as DNA: TGCGCCAGCAGCTTGGGGACAGGGTTAAAGACCCAGTACTTC. It codes for CASSLGTGLKTQYF.

This clonotype was seen many times. This sequence joins TRBV6-5 and TRBJ2-2; the D is unclear. This CDR3 region has 14 residues. V dropped 5 bases and J dropped 5 bases, with 12 bases sitting between them. Germline loops: CDR1 MNHEY, CDR2 SVGAGI. The chain's CDR3 is CASSKVSMTGELFF. The CDR3 DNA reads as TGTGCCAGCAGTAAAGTTTCGATGACCGGGGAGCTGTTTTTT.

The V and J genes are TRBV24-1 and TRBJ2-1, with 12 bases identical to TRBD2. There are 16 residues in the CDR3. With 4 bases clipped from V and 8 bases from J, the junction kept 8 bases outside the gene matches. CDR1 KGHDR and CDR2 SFDVKD come from the germline V gene. The CDR3 spells CATSDQTSGRIDEQFF. The CDR3 bases are TGTGCCACCAGTGACCAGACTAGCGGGAGAATTGATGAGCAGTTCTTC.

This clonotype occurred many times. The chain links TRBV4-1 to TRBJ2-1; no definite D call. This CDR3 has 14 amino acids. Trimming removed 1 base from V and 9 bases from J, with 13 bases in between. Germline V gene sequence: CDR1 MGHRA, CDR2 YSYEKL. CDR3 protein: CASSQVYNVGEQFF. CDR3 nucleotides: TGCGCCAGCAGCCAAGTCTACAACGTTGGTGAGCAGTTCTTC.

This chain joins TRBV19 and TRBJ2-7; D is perhaps TRBD1 or TRBD2 (5 bases each). This CDR3 has 13 residues. Per the germline V gene, CDR1 is LNHDA and CDR2 is SQIVND (reference sequence). V was clipped by 5 bases and J by 7 bases, with 15 bases between them. The CDR3 nucleotides read TGTGCCAGTAGTCCCCGGGACCGCGGGGAGCAGTACTTC. Amino acid sequence: CASSPRDRGEQYF.

This clonotype has at least ten counts. V is TRBV6-2 or TRBV6-3 and J is TRBJ2-2, with a possible D match to TRBD1 (6 bases). The germline CDR1 and CDR2 sequences are MNHEY and SVGEGT. The CDR3 has 14 residues. V lost 6 bases and J lost 3, with 11 bases in between. In nucleotides, the CDR3 is TGTGCCAGCAGCCCACAGGGACACACCGGGGAGCTGTTTTTT. This translates into CASSPQGHTGELFF.

This clonotype was observed once. This rearrangement joins TRBV12-3 or TRBV12-4 to TRBJ2-1; either TRBD1 or TRBD2 may fit D (5 bases each). This CDR3 has 13 residues. V shed 6 bases and J shed 6 bases, with 12 bases lying between them. CDR3 region: CASRNLGANEQFF. The CDR3 DNA reads as TGTGCCAGCAGGAACCTCGGGGCCAATGAGCAGTTCTTC.

Ten or more counts support this clonotype. The chain uses TRBV28 and TRBJ2-4, with D possibly being TRBD1 (6 bases). Between the trimmed V and J ends, which lost 5 bases and 1 base, there was a span of 12 bases. CDR3 size: 15 residues. Germline loops: CDR1 MDHEN, CDR2 SYDVKM. As DNA, the CDR3 is TGTGCCAGCAGTGAAAACAGGGTTGCCAAAAACATTCAGTACTTC. Its protein product is CASSENRVAKNIQYF.

J is TRBJ2-1 and V is TRBV27; 10 bases map to TRBD2. Per germline, CDR1 MNHEY and CDR2 SMNVEV (reference sequence). V gave up 2 bases and J gave up 7 bases; unmatched junction bases: 5. The CDR3 is made up of 15 amino acids. The CDR3 DNA sequence: TGTGCCAGCAGTTTAATAGCGGGAGGAGGAAATGAGCAGTTCTTC. Its translation: CASSLIAGGGNEQFF.

This clonotype was counted only a few times. The V call is TRBV7-9, the J call TRBJ2-1; the D gene is possibly TRBD1 (6 bases). This CDR3 contains 13 residues. Trimming took off 6 bases at V and 12 bases at J, with 18 bases between the two ends. Germline V gives CDR1 SEHNR, CDR2 FQNEAQ (reference sequence). The CDR3 protein is CASSSGQSGWQFF. In DNA, the CDR3 is TGTGCCAGCAGTTCAGGACAGAGCGGATGGCAGTTCTTC.

Only a few counts were recorded for this clonotype. The rearrangement joins TRBV7-9 to TRBJ2-3; tentatively, D is TRBD1 or TRBD2 (5 bases each). Trimming left V 1 base short and J 3 bases short, with 11 bases between. This CDR3 comprises 15 residues. The germline V gene has CDR1 SEHNR and CDR2 FQNEAQ (reference sequence). Here the CDR3 reads CASSLGGFRTDTQYF. The CDR3 bases are TGTGCCAGCAGCTTAGGGGGGTTCAGAACAGATACGCAGTATTTT.

This clonotype was counted at least ten times. V usage is TRBV12-3 or TRBV12-4 and J usage is TRBJ2-1; D possibly corresponds to TRBD2 (5 bases). The V and J ends lost 6 bases and 9 bases respectively, with 12 bases between them. The CDR3 runs to 12 residues. The CDR3: CASSPAGVEQFF. CDR3 nucleotides: TGTGCCAGCAGCCCGGCCGGGGTTGAGCAGTTCTTC.

In its sample, this clonotype was seen many times. The rearrangement joins TRBV13 to TRBJ2-7; TRBD1 matches at 7 bases. The germline V gene has CDR1 PRHDT and CDR2 FYEKMQ (reference sequence). Germline trimming cut 2 bases from V and 5 bases from J; bases unmatched to any gene: 18. This CDR3 has 18 amino acids. The CDR3 nucleotides read TGTGCCAGCAGCTTAACGTTAGAATTGGGACAGTTATCCCACGAGCAGTACTTC. Translation: CASSLTLELGQLSHEQYF.

This clonotype occurred many times. This rearrangement joins TRBV5-4 to TRBJ2-7; D tentatively reads TRBD1 or TRBD2 (5 bases each). V was clipped by 0 bases and J by 0 bases, with 10 bases between them. The V gene's germline CDR1 is SGHNT and CDR2 YYREEE (reference sequence). The CDR3 runs to 15 residues. The DNA for the CDR3 is TGTGCCAGCAGCTTGGTCGAGGGGCCCTCCTACGAGCAGTACTTC. Its protein is CASSLVEGPSYEQYF.

The V and J genes are TRBV7-9 and TRBJ2-5; 13 bases map to TRBD2. CDR1 is SEHNR, CDR2 FQNEAQ, per germline (reference sequence). The CDR3 totals 16 residues. Trimming cost V 5 bases and J 1 base; bases outside gene matches: 4. CDR3 sequence: CASSRTSGGLQETQYF. CDR3 DNA sequence: TGTGCCAGCAGCAGGACTAGCGGGGGCCTCCAAGAGACCCAGTACTTC.

Note on this clonotype: Possible read error: a much larger clone is one base away. V is TRBV9 and J is TRBJ2-7, with a weak D call TRBD1 (6 bases). Trimming took off 3 bases at V and 6 bases at J, with 13 bases between the two ends. This CDR3 is 13 amino acids long. Germline values: CDR1 SGDLS, CDR2 YYNGEE. CDR3 protein: CASSAGQNCEQYF. The CDR3 DNA sequence: TGTGCCAGCAGCGCCGGACAGAACTGCGAGCAGTACTTC.

This clonotype has ten or more counts. The V gene is TRBV20-1, the J gene TRBJ1-2; D is unclear. The CDR3 sequence is 12 residues long. Germline CDR1 DFQATT, CDR2 SNEGSKA (reference sequence). Trimming removed 3 bases from V and 4 bases from J, with 9 bases in between. CDR3 protein: CSASAGPYGYTF. The DNA for the CDR3 is TGCAGTGCTAGCGCCGGACCCTATGGCTACACCTTC.